This TCR beta chain was profiled in a study of blood T cell repertoires in COVID-19. The V gene's germline CDR1 is SGHRS and CDR2 YFSETQ. V lost 3 bases to trimming and J lost 1 base; unmatched junction nucleotides: 0. CDR3 length: 14 amino acids. TCRdb keeps only in-frame clones here, not all; method: immunoSEQ multiplex PCR. The sample has roughly 300,000 clones, 85% to 90% seen once. The sequenced material came from PBMCs or T cells enriched from blood (not recorded which). The receptor was derived from a man aged 25 to 45 who had recovered from COVID-19. The V call is TRBV5-1, the J call TRBJ2-3; 9 bases are a match to TRBD2. CDR3 DNA: TGCGCCAGCAGCTCTAGCGGGGGCACAGATACGCAGTATTTT. This sequence encodes CASSSSGGTDTQYF.